This TCR beta chain was recovered during a study of blood T cell repertoires in COVID-19. Study details: COVID-19 samples from acute and convalescent phases originated in the United States, Italy and Spain. Sources were T cells, B-cell-depleted T cells, or PBMCs; the material itself was cDNA or gDNA.

Participants' own reports of clinical history determined their cohort assignment. Exposed participants came across a COVID-19 case within 2 weeks before study entry. Sequenced by immunoSEQ multiplex PCR; TCRdb stores in-frame clones only, minus some. Of fewer than 250,000 clones in the sample, nearly 90% were seen once. V lost 7 bases, J lost 2 bases, and 7 bases stayed unmatched. CDR3 length: 15 residues. The germline V gene encodes CDR1 SGHRS and CDR2 YFSETQ. Sequencing used PBMCs or T cells enriched from blood (not recorded which). The source of this sequence is a man in his thirties or forties who had been exposed to COVID-19. V gene TRBV5-1 combines with J gene TRBJ2-3; the match to TRBD2 covers 10 bases. In DNA, the CDR3 is TGCGCCAGCGCAATTAGCGGGGGGAACACAGATACGCAGTATTTT. Residues: CASAISGGNTDTQYF.